Shown below are 21 T cell receptor beta chains from a single sample sequenced in a study of T cells after posttransplantation cyclophosphamide. Only in-frame clones appear in the TCRdb table, and some are missing; sequencing was by immunoSEQ multiplex PCR. The table records about 52,000 clones, approximately 94% of them present only once. The sequenced sample consisted of PBMCs. The source of these receptors is a woman under 40 in good health and a related stem cell transplant donor.

The rearrangement joins TRBV9 to TRBJ1-1; TRBD1 might be the D (6 bases). V was pared by 3 bases and J by 4 bases, with 16 bases between. The CDR3 totals 15 residues. The germline gives CDR1 SGDLS, CDR2 YYNGEE. CDR3 bases: TGTGCCAGCAGCGGGGAGGGGGGGGCGATCACTGAAGCTTTCTTT. The encoded protein is CASSGEGGAITEAFF.

This clone was detected a few times. The chain uses TRBV5-1 and TRBJ1-1; D unresolved. Looked up from germline, CDR1 is SGHRS and CDR2 is YFSETQ. V was cut by 0 bases and J by 6 bases, with 9 bases left in between. This CDR3 is built from 13 residues. The CDR3 region has the DNA TGCGCCAGCAGCTTGGCGGGTAACCCTGAAGCTTTCTTT. It specifies CASSLAGNPEAFF.

The J gene is TRBJ2-7, the V gene TRBV2; D gene uncertain. Deletions cut 4 bases from V and 1 base from J, with 2 bases between. Germline lookup yields CDR1 SNHLY and CDR2 FYNNEI. This CDR3 is 11 amino acids long. The CDR3 DNA reads as TGTGCCAGCAGTGCTTCCTACGAGCAGTACTTC. Translating gives CASSASYEQYF.

The rearrangement uses TRBV13 and TRBJ1-6; no definite D call. Germline V gene data show CDR1 as PRHDT and CDR2 as FYEKMQ (reference sequence). The length of the CDR3 is 13 residues. With 2 bases removed from V and 6 bases from J, the gap between germline ends came to 5 bases. As DNA, the CDR3 is TGTGCCAGCAGCTTATCGGGTAATTCACCCCTCCACTTT. This translates into CASSLSGNSPLHF.

The chain uses TRBV14 and TRBJ2-1, with 8 bases that match TRBD2. CDR1 and CDR2 (germline): SGHDN, FVKESK. The CDR3 runs to 15 residues. J lost 5 bases, V lost 4 bases, and 7 bases had no gene match. Here the CDR3 reads CASSRTGGAHNEQFF. CDR3 nucleotide sequence: TGTGCCAGCAGCCGAACCGGGGGGGCCCACAATGAGCAGTTCTTC. The full variable domain, with the rest looked up from reference TRBV14 and TRBJ2-1, is EAGVTQFPSHSVIEKGQTVTLRCDPISGHDNLYWYRRVMGKEIKFLLHFVKESKQDESGMPNNRFLAERTGGTYSTLKVQPAELEDSGVYFCASSRTGGAHNEQFFGPGTRLTVL.

The rearrangement uses TRBV13 and TRBJ2-5; D not resolved. Per germline, CDR1 PRHDT and CDR2 FYEKMQ (reference sequence). The CDR3 runs 11 residues. Trimming removed 4 bases from V and 3 bases from J, with 3 bases in between. This chain's CDR3 is CASSSKETQYF. CDR3 bases: TGTGCCAGCAGCTCCAAAGAGACCCAGTACTTC. The full variable domain, rest sourced from reference TRBV13 and TRBJ2-5, is AAGVIQSPRHLIKEKRETATLKCYPIPRHDTVYWYQQGPGQDPQFLISFYEKMQSDKGSIPDRFSAQQFSDYHSELNMSSLELGDSALYFCASSSKETQYFGPGTRLLVL.

The sample holds one count of this clone. The chain recombines TRBV6-1 with TRBJ1-5, with TRBD1 as a possible D gene (6 bases). Trimming took 6 bases from V and 0 from J, leaving 12 bases between them. Germline loops: CDR1 MNHNS, CDR2 SASEGT. This CDR3 is 15 amino acids long. CDR3 amino acids: CASRAGETSNQPQHF. The CDR3 coding sequence is TGTGCCAGCAGGGCAGGGGAGACTAGCAATCAGCCCCAGCATTTT.

This sequence joins TRBV15 and TRBJ1-2, with no clear D. Trimming took 0 bases from V and 2 from J, leaving 4 bases between them. The CDR3 contains 13 residues. CDR1 and CDR2 (germline): LNHNV, YYDKDF (reference sequence). CDR3 protein: CATSRDGNYGYTF. The CDR3 bases are TGTGCCACCAGCAGAGACGGGAACTATGGCTACACCTTC.

This clone has just one count. The CDR3 spells CASSIQGAHEQYF. In DNA form, the CDR3 reads TGTGCCAGCAGTATACAGGGGGCCCACGAGCAGTACTTC. V is TRBV27 and J is TRBJ2-7; 9 bases agree with TRBD1. Germline CDR1 MNHEY, CDR2 SMNVEV (reference sequence). The CDR3 is 13 residues long. J gave up 5 bases and V 5 bases, and 4 bases lay outside the gene matches.

CDR3 amino acids: CASSQTGDYTEAFF. CDR3 nucleotides: TGTGCCAGCAGTCAGACAGGGGATTACACTGAAGCTTTCTTT. The V call is TRBV6-6, the J call TRBJ1-1; 8 bases align to TRBD1. CDR3 length equals 14 residues. Germline V CDR1 and CDR2: MNHNY, SVGAGI (reference sequence). The junction had 5 bases not matched to a gene; V was cut back by 5 bases and J by 3 bases.

On this clone itself: The junction departs from the called germline gene at one end, perhaps through a read error. The V call is TRBV4-2, the J call TRBJ1-4; D might be TRBD1 (5 bases). Per germline, CDR1 LGHNA and CDR2 YNFKEQ. The CDR3 contains 12 residues. In DNA, the CDR3 is TGTGCCAGCAGCCAAGATTCTCAGGACACCATTTTT. Encoded protein: CASSQDSQDTIF.

V and J are TRBV2 and TRBJ1-6; the D is unclear. CDR1 and CDR2 from the germline V gene are SNHLY and FYNNEI. This CDR3 region has 13 residues. Trimming removed 7 bases at V and 7 bases at J, with 11 bases between. CDR3 nucleotides: TGTGCCAGCATCTGGGCCCGAAATTCACCCCTCCACTTT. Translating it yields CASIWARNSPLHF.

The chain employs TRBV11-3 and TRBJ2-7, with 9 bases fitting TRBD1. The CDR3 extends over 19 amino acids. Unmatched junction bases numbered 16, after V lost 0 bases and J lost 4 bases. CDR1 is SGHNT, CDR2 YENEEA, per germline. For the CDR3, the DNA is TGTGCCAGCAGCTTAGAGGGACAGGGTCCTACTATAATAGGGTACGAGCAGTACTTC. It translates to CASSLEGQGPTIIGYEQYF.

V is TRBV4-1 and J is TRBJ2-1, with 9 bases that match TRBD2. Per the germline V gene, CDR1 is MGHRA and CDR2 is YSYEKL. CDR3 length equals 17 residues. Trimming removed 1 base from V and 1 base from J; junction bases left unmatched: 5. This CDR3 is CASSQVASGVSYNEQFF. CDR3 nucleotide sequence: TGCGCCAGCAGCCAAGTGGCTAGCGGGGTATCCTACAATGAGCAGTTCTTC.

This rearrangement joins TRBV5-4 to TRBJ1-2; no definite D call. Trimming shortened V by 7 bases and J by 8 bases, and 18 bases separated the two germline ends. Germline CDR1 and CDR2: SGHNT and YYREEE (reference sequence). The CDR3 is made up of 13 amino acids. The DNA for the CDR3 is TGTGCCAGCGGGCCGGCGGGCTTAAGGGGCTACACCTTC. The encoded protein is CASGPAGLRGYTF.

CDR3 nucleotide sequence: TGTGCCTGGGGGACAGGGGCCGGCTATGGCTACACCTTC. This translates into CAWGTGAGYGYTF. The chain links TRBV30 to TRBJ1-2; 10 bases are a match to TRBD1. The germline CDR1 and CDR2 sequences are GTSNPN and SVGIG (reference sequence). After removal of 5 bases from V and 4 bases from J, the junction contained 4 bases not matched to a gene. The CDR3 covers 13 residues.

The J gene is TRBJ1-2, the V gene TRBV7-8; 7 bases line up with TRBD1. There are 16 residues in the CDR3. Trimming removed 2 bases from V and 0 bases from J; junction bases left unmatched: 6. Germline CDR1 SGHVS, CDR2 FQNEAQ. The CDR3 here is CASSLRWDSPNYGYTF. The DNA for the CDR3 is TGTGCCAGCAGCTTACGATGGGACAGTCCTAACTATGGCTACACCTTC.

V and J are TRBV7-2 and TRBJ2-5; perhaps TRBD2 as D (6 bases). The V and J ends lost 5 bases and 4 bases respectively, with 17 bases between them. The CDR3 sequence is 15 residues long. Germline values: CDR1 SGHTA, CDR2 FQGNSA. CDR3: CASSRGLPTRETQYF. The CDR3 DNA reads TGTGCCAGCAGCCGCGGACTACCCACCCGAGAGACCCAGTACTTC.

The chain combines TRBV10-3 with TRBJ1-1; the D gene is possibly TRBD1 (5 bases). Germline loops: CDR1 ENHRY, CDR2 SYGVKD. The ends were cut back, 6 bases at V and 3 bases at J, with 14 bases in the middle. The CDR3 covers 14 residues. In DNA form, the CDR3 reads TGTGCCATCAGCCAAAGCCGGGGGGACACTGAAGCTTTCTTT. Translation: CAISQSRGDTEAFF.

This chain links TRBV29-1 with TRBJ1-2, with TRBD1 as a possible D gene (5 bases). The germline V gene encodes CDR1 SQVTM and CDR2 ANQGSEA. V gave up 0 bases and J gave up 2 bases, with 13 bases separating them. CDR3 length: 15 amino acids. DNA for the CDR3: TGCAGCGTTGAAGATCGAGCCAGGGTGAACTATGGCTACACCTTC. Protein: CSVEDRARVNYGYTF.

The gene calls are TRBV7-8 and TRBJ2-2, with a weak D call TRBD2 (5 bases). Between the trimmed V and J ends, which lost 1 base and 0 bases, there was a span of 18 bases. The CDR3 sequence is 19 residues long. Germline CDR1 reads SGHVS; CDR2 reads FQNEAQ. This CDR3 reads CASSLVVRRAVPNTGELFF. CDR3 in DNA: TGTGCCAGCAGCTTAGTAGTCAGGCGGGCAGTTCCGAACACCGGGGAGCTGTTTTTT. Complete variable domain (other parts from reference TRBV7-8 and TRBJ2-2): GAGVSQSPRYKVAKRGQDVALRCDPISGHVSLFWYQQALGQGPEFLTYFQNEAQLDKSGLPSDRFFAERPEGSVSTLKIQRTQQEDSAVYLCASSLVVRRAVPNTGELFFGEGSRLTVL.